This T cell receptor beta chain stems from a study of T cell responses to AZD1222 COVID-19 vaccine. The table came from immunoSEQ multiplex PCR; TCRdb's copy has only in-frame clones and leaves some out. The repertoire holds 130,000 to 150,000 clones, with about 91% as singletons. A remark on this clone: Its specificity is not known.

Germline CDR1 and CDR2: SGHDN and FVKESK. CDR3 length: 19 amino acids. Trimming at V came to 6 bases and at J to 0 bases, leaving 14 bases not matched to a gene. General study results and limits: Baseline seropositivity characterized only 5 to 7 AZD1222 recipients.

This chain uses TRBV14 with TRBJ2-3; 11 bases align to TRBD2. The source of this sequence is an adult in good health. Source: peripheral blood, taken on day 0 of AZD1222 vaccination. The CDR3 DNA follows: TGTGCCAGCAGACTAGCGGGAGAGAGGGGGGGGTCTAGCACAGATACGCAGTATTTT. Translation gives CASRLAGERGGSSTDTQYF.